What follows are 16 T cell receptor beta chains derived from one specimen sequenced in a study of blood T cell repertoires in COVID-19. Measured with immunoSEQ multiplex PCR; TCRdb has only the in-frame clones, and not every one. The sample lists 35,000 to 40,000 clones, about 87% occurring once. Sequences were obtained from peripheral blood. The source is a human donor in a cohort sampled during active COVID-19.

The V and J genes are TRBV30 and TRBJ2-6; D call uncertain. Germline CDR1 and CDR2: GTSNPN and SVGIG (reference sequence). The ends were cut back, 0 bases at V and 0 bases at J, with 3 bases in the middle. The CDR3 contains 14 residues. CDR3 sequence reads: CAWSVHSGANVLTF. In DNA form, the CDR3 reads TGTGCCTGGAGTGTACACTCTGGGGCCAACGTCCTGACTTTC. Full variable domain (missing parts from reference TRBV30 and TRBJ2-6): SQTIHQWPATLVQPVGSPLSLECTVEGTSNPNLYWYRQAAGRGLQLLFYSVGIGQISSEVPQNLSASRPQDRQFILSSKKLLLSDSGFYLCAWSVHSGANVLTFGAGSRLTVL.

The rearrangement joins TRBV19 to TRBJ1-2, with D possibly being TRBD1 (5 bases). The CDR3 runs 15 residues. Trimming cost V 7 bases and J 0 bases, with 15 bases left between them. The germline CDR1 and CDR2 sequences are LNHDA and SQIVND (reference sequence). CDR3 coding DNA: TGTGCCAGTAACATCTGGGGCTCTACTAACTATGGCTACACCTTC. Encoded protein: CASNIWGSTNYGYTF.

The V gene is TRBV28, the J gene TRBJ1-2; 9 positions agree with TRBD1. V trimming: 7 bases; J trimming: 8 bases; junction bases outside the gene matches: 5. CDR3 size: 12 residues. Germline CDR1 MDHEN, CDR2 SYDVKM. CDR3 coding DNA: TGTGCCAGCACCTGGGACAGGGAAGGCTACACCTTC. It translates to CASTWDREGYTF.

The rearrangement joins TRBV10-1 to TRBJ2-1; TRBD2 aligns across 9 bases. In germline, CDR1 is WNHNN, CDR2 SYGVQD (reference sequence). CDR3 size: 16 residues. J lost 4 bases, V lost 2 bases, and 6 bases had no gene match. The CDR3 DNA reads TGCGCCAGCAGTGAGATCTGGCGGGAGGGATACAATGAGCAGTTCTTC. Its translation: CASSEIWREGYNEQFF.

As DNA, the CDR3 is TGTGCCAGCAGCAGGGGGGGGACAGGGACTGAAGCTTTCTTT. It encodes CASSRGGTGTEAFF. The chain links TRBV7-8 to TRBJ1-1, with 9 nucleotides matching TRBD1. V shed 5 bases, J shed 5 bases, and the junction held 6 bases outside the gene matches. This CDR3 spans 14 amino acids. In germline, CDR1 is SGHVS, CDR2 FQNEAQ.

J is TRBJ1-1 and V is TRBV7-6; D is unresolved. This CDR3 is built from 14 residues. V was pared by 2 bases and J by 1 base, with 8 bases between. From germline, CDR1 is SGHVS and CDR2 FNYEAQ. In nucleotides, the CDR3 is TGTGCCAGCAGCTTATCTTACTCGAACACTGAAGCTTTCTTT. Translated, it gives CASSLSYSNTEAFF.

This clone was seen a handful of times. This sample includes further DNA sequences coding for the same CDR3. The rearrangement joins TRBV5-1 to TRBJ1-1; no clear D. CDR3 length: 13 residues. Germline loops: CDR1 SGHRS, CDR2 YFSETQ. The V gene lost 2 bases and the J gene lost 1 base, with 6 bases spanning the gap. CDR3 in DNA: TGCGCCAGCAGCTTCGGAGAGAACACTGAAGCTTTCTTT. It translates to CASSFGENTEAFF.

The chain has TRBV9 and TRBJ2-2; possibly TRBD1 for D (5 bases). Germline V CDR1 and CDR2: SGDLS, YYNGEE. The V and J ends lost 4 bases and 6 bases respectively, with 13 bases between them. This CDR3 is 14 amino acids long. The CDR3 DNA follows: TGTGCCAGCAGCCAATTGACAGTTCCCGGGGAGCTGTTTTTT. Amino acids: CASSQLTVPGELFF.

The CDR3 DNA follows: TGTGCCAGCAGTTTGGGACATGAAGAGACCCAGTACTTC. This translates into CASSLGHEETQYF. This rearrangement joins TRBV28 to TRBJ2-5, with D perhaps TRBD1 (6 bases). V was pared by 3 bases and J by 3 bases, with 8 bases between. The CDR3 runs to 13 residues. CDR1 and CDR2 (germline): MDHEN, SYDVKM.

The genes are TRBV2 and TRBJ1-6, with D perhaps matching TRBD1 (6 bases). This CDR3 is 15 amino acids long. Germline V gives CDR1 SNHLY, CDR2 FYNNEI. Deletions cut 4 bases from V and 6 bases from J, with 13 bases between. CDR3 sequence reads: CASSAHREGNSPLHF. CDR3 nucleotides: TGTGCCAGCAGTGCCCACAGGGAGGGTAATTCACCCCTCCACTTT.

The CDR3 sequence: CASSLGRTSGNEQFF. The CDR3 coding sequence is TGTGCCAGCAGCTTAGGGAGGACTAGCGGGAATGAGCAGTTCTTC. The chain couples TRBV7-3 to TRBJ2-1; 11 positions agree with TRBD2. J lost 7 bases, V lost 2 bases, and 4 bases had no gene match. The CDR3 runs 15 residues. The germline CDR1 and CDR2 sequences are SGHTA and FQGTGA.

The chain combines TRBV7-2 with TRBJ2-3, with a weak D call TRBD2 (6 bases). CDR1 is SGHTA, CDR2 FQGNSA, per germline. The CDR3 runs to 12 residues. The ends were cut back, 7 bases at V and 8 bases at J, with 13 bases in the middle. DNA for the CDR3: TGTGCCAGCACCCAGTCCGGGGGTACGCAGTATTTT. Amino acids: CASTQSGGTQYF.

J is TRBJ1-1 and V is TRBV6-2 or TRBV6-3; 7 bases fit TRBD1. J was trimmed by 5 bases and V by 5 bases; bases with no gene match: 8. The CDR3 runs to 14 residues. Germline CDR1 is MNHEY and CDR2 is SVGEGT. The CDR3 DNA is TGTGCCAGCAGTATAAGGACAGGTAGGACTGAAGCTTTCTTT. The encoded protein is CASSIRTGRTEAFF.

The genes are TRBV4-1 and TRBJ2-7; 7 bases fit TRBD1. Germline V CDR1 and CDR2: MGHRA, YSYEKL. This CDR3 is built from 14 residues. V gave up 3 bases and J gave up 5 bases; unmatched junction bases: 7. CDR3 in DNA: TGCGCCAGCAGCCAGGCTTTTACAGGGGACGAGCAGTACTTC. The encoded protein is CASSQAFTGDEQYF.

There are a few counts of this clone. The rearrangement uses TRBV7-2 and TRBJ2-7, with 10 nucleotides matching TRBD2. This CDR3 contains 14 residues. The germline V gene encodes CDR1 SGHTA and CDR2 FQGNSA. Losses at the gene ends were 5 bases for V and 6 bases for J; bases not matched to a gene: 7. The CDR3 DNA reads as TGTGCCAGCAGCCCCACCGTAGCGGGGGGCGAGCAGTACTTC. It is translated as CASSPTVAGGEQYF.

V and J are TRBV5-1 and TRBJ1-1; the D is unclear. The CDR3 sequence is 13 residues long. Germline lookup yields CDR1 SGHRS and CDR2 YFSETQ. V dropped 4 bases and J dropped 6 bases, with 13 bases sitting between them. In nucleotides, the CDR3 is TGCGCCAGCAGCCCTGACGGGATATCTGAAGCTTTCTTT. Its translation: CASSPDGISEAFF.